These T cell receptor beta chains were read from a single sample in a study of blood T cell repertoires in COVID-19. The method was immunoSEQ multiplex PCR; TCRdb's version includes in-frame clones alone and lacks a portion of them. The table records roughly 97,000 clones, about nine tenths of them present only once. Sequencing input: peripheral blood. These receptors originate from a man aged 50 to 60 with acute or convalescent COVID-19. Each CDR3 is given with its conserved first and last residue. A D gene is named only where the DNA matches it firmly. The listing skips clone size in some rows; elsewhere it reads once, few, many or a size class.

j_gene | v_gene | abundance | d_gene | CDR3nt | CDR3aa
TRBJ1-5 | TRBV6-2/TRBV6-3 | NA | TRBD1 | TGTGCCAGCAGTTCCCCGGACAGGGGGATTTCGGCCCAGCATTTT | CASSSPDRGISAQHF
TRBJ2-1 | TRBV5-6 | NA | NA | TGTGCCAGCAGCTTGGGGGGCCTCTACCACAATGAGCAGTTCTTC | CASSLGGLYHNEQFF
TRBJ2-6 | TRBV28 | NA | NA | TGTGCCAGCAGTTTAGCCGGGACTGGGGCCAACGTCCTGACTTTC | CASSLAGTGANVLTF
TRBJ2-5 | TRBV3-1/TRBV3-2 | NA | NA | TGTGCCAGCAGCCAAGTACGGGACTGGACCCAAGAGACCCAGTACTTC | CASSQVRDWTQETQYF
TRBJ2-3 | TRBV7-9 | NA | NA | TGTGCCAGCAGCTTAGGAGATGCTTACACAGATACGCAGTATTTT | CASSLGDAYTDTQYF
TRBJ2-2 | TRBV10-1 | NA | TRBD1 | TGCGCCAGCAAGGGACAGGACACCGGGGAGCTGTTTTTT | CASKGQDTGELFF
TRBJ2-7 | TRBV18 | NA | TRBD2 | TGTGCCAGCTCACCACGTTCCGGGACTAGAGGGAGCGAGCAGTACTTC | CASSPRSGTRGSEQYF
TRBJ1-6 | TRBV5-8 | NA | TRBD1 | TGTGCCAGCAGCCGTGGACAGGGCAATTCACCCCTCCACTTT | CASSRGQGNSPLHF
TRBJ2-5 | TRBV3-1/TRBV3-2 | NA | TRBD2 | TGTGCCAGCAGCCATCTAGCGGGGGTACAAGAGACCCAGTACTTC | CASSHLAGVQETQYF
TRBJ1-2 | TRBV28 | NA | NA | TGTGCCAGCAGGGAACAGGGAATTAACTATGGCTACACCTTC | CASREQGINYGYTF
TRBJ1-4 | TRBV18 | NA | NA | TGTGCCAGCTCACCACTAGCTGTTAATGAAAAACTGTTTTTT | CASSPLAVNEKLFF
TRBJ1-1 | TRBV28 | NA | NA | TGTGCCAGCAGCCCCCGGCGGGTACAGAACACTGAAGCTTTCTTT | CASSPRRVQNTEAFF
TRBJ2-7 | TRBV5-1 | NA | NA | TGCGCCAGCAGCTTGAACCAGGGGACGGGCGAGCAGTACTTC | CASSLNQGTGEQYF
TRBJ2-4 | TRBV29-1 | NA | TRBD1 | TGCAGCGCCGGACAGGGGAAAGGCAAAAACATTCAGTACTTC | CSAGQGKGKNIQYF
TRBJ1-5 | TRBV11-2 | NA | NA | TGTGCCAGCAGCTCCACTAGGAATCAGCCCCAGCATTTT | CASSSTRNQPQHF
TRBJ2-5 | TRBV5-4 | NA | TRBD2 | TGTGCCAGCAGCGCCCCCGGGACTAGCGGGAGTTGGGGGGAGACCCAGTACTTC | CASSAPGTSGSWGETQYF
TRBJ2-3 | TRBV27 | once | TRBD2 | TGTGCCAGCAGTTCTCCGGGACTACGCACAGATACGCAGTATTTT | CASSSPGLRTDTQYF
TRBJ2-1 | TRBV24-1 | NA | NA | TGTGCCACCAGGGGGCAGACTGACAATGAGCAGTTCTTC | CATRGQTDNEQFF
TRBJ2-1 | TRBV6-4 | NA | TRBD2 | TGTGCCAGCAGTGTGTCCGGGACTAGCGGGAGCAATGAGCAGTTCTTC | CASSVSGTSGSNEQFF
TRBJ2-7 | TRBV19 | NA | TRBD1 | TGTGCCAGTAGTCCAGGGACAGCTTTTTACGAGCAGTACTTC | CASSPGTAFYEQYF
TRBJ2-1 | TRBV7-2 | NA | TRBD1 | TGTGCCAGCAGCGGAGACAGGGGGACCTACAATGAGCAGTTCTTC | CASSGDRGTYNEQFF
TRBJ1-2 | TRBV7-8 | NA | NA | TGTGCCAGCAGCTCCCCCTCACTGGGCGGCTACACCTTC | CASSSPSLGGYTF
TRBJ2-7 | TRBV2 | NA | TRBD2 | TGTGCCAGCAGGAAAACCTCTAATAGCGGGAGCTTCAACGAGCAGTACTTC | CASRKTSNSGSFNEQYF
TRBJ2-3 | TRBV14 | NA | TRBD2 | TGTGCCAGCAGCCAAGATAGCGGGGTTAGCACAGATACGCAGTATTTT | CASSQDSGVSTDTQYF
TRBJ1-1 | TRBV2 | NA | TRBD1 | TGTGCCAGCAGGGGAGACAGGGGCAACACTGAAGCTTTCTTT | CASRGDRGNTEAFF
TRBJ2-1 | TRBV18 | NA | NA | TGTGCCAGCTCACTAAAAGCCGGATTAGGGGGTGAGCAGTTCTTC | CASSLKAGLGGEQFF
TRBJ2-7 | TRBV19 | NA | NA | TGTGCCAGTAACGAACAGGGAACCTACGAGCAGTACTTC | CASNEQGTYEQYF
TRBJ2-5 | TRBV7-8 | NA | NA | TGTGCCAGCAGCTTAGCAGGACAGAGCCCGGAAGAGACCCAGTACTTC | CASSLAGQSPEETQYF
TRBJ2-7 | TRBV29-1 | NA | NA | TGCAGCGTTGGAGCGGCAGTTGGTAAGGAGCAGTACTTC | CSVGAAVGKEQYF
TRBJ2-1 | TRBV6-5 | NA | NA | TGTGCCAGCAGCCCGGACAGCCCCTACAATGAGCAGTTCTTC | CASSPDSPYNEQFF
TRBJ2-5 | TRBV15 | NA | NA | TGTGCCACCAGCAGAGACCCAGGGAAGGAGACCCAGTACTTC | CATSRDPGKETQYF
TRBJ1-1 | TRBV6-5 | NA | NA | TGTGCCAGCACCCCCAGTGTACTTTGGCGGGCTTTCTTT | CASTPSVLWRAFF
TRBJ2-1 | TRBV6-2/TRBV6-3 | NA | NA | TGTGCCAGCAGCCTACGAGCGGGTTCCTACAATGAGCAGTTCTTC | CASSLRAGSYNEQFF
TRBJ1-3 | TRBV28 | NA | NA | TGTGCCAGCAGTTCGTTAGCTGGAAACACCATATATTTT | CASSSLAGNTIYF
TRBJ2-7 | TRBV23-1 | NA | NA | TGCGCCAGCAGGGGGGTAGGGGGTGTACAGGATTACGAGCAGTACTTC | CASRGVGGVQDYEQYF
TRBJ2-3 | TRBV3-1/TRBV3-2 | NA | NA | TGTGCCAGCAGCCATGTGACTGTCCATACGCAGTATTTT | CASSHVTVHTQYF
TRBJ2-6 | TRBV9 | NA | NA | TGTGCCAGCACCCCCGCAGGCTCTGGGGCCAACGTCCTGACTTTC | CASTPAGSGANVLTF
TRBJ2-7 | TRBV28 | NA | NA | TGTGCCAGCAGTTTCGGTGGAGGAGGGATCATGTACGAGCAGTACTTC | CASSFGGGGIMYEQYF
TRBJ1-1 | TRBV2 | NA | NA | TGTGCCAGCACTAATATCAACTCTCGGGAAGCTTTCTTT | CASTNINSREAFF
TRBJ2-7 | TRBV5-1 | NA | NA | TGCGCCAGCAGCCTTCCCGGGGGCGAGCAGTACTTC | CASSLPGGEQYF
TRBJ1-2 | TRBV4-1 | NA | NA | TGCGCCAGCAGCCAAGATGGGGCGGTCTATGGCTACACCTTC | CASSQDGAVYGYTF
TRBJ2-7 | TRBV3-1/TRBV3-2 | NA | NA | TGTGCCAGCAGCCCGAGGGCTTACGAGCAGTACTTC | CASSPRAYEQYF